The 13 T cell receptor beta chains below all came from one sample that was sequenced in a study of blood T cell repertoires in COVID-19. Produced via immunoSEQ multiplex PCR; TCRdb's table is partial and in-frame only. Of under 110,000 clones listed, 76% are singletons. Sequencing was carried out using peripheral blood. The source of these receptors is a man aged 80 or over with COVID-19, enrolled during active disease.

The J gene is TRBJ2-1, the V gene TRBV11-3; no reliable D call. The CDR3 is 15 residues long. In germline, CDR1 is SGHNT, CDR2 YENEEA. V shed 1 base and J shed 0 bases, with 7 bases lying between them. Here the CDR3 reads CASSLGHSSYNEQFF. The CDR3 bases are TGTGCCAGCAGCTTAGGGCACAGCTCCTACAATGAGCAGTTCTTC.

The J gene is TRBJ2-5, the V gene TRBV19; TRBD2 aligns across 8 bases. The CDR3 contains 16 residues. Germline CDR1 and CDR2: LNHDA and SQIVND (reference sequence). The junction had 13 bases not matched to a gene; V was cut back by 5 bases and J by 5 bases. The CDR3 sequence: CASSPQGGGRKETQYF. Here the CDR3 DNA reads TGTGCCAGTAGTCCACAGGGTGGCGGGAGGAAGGAGACCCAGTACTTC.

This clone came up once. The V call is TRBV29-1, the J call TRBJ2-7; the match to TRBD2 covers 11 bases. Germline-derived CDR1 and CDR2 are SQVTM and ANQGSEA. V shed 4 bases and J 4 bases; nucleotides not matched to a gene: 6. CDR3 size: 14 residues. DNA of the CDR3: TGCAGCGTTGTATTAGCGGGAGGGGGGTACGAGCAGTACTTC. The encoded protein is CSVVLAGGGYEQYF.

The V call is TRBV5-1, the J call TRBJ2-1; 9 bases match TRBD2. Germline lookup yields CDR1 SGHRS and CDR2 YFSETQ. Trimming cost V 4 bases and J 0 bases; bases outside gene matches: 8. The CDR3 contains 17 residues. CDR3 nucleotides: TGCGCCAGCAGCACCTTCAGTAGCGGGAGCTCCTACAATGAGCAGTTCTTC. Translating it yields CASSTFSSGSSYNEQFF.

The chain joins TRBV18 to TRBJ2-3, with a tentative D call TRBD2 (6 bases). The CDR3 totals 15 residues. In germline, CDR1 is KGHSH, CDR2 LQKENI. Trimming took off 4 bases at V and 3 bases at J, with 14 bases between the two ends. The CDR3 spells CASSHGTGGTDTQYF. CDR3 sequence (DNA): TGTGCCAGCTCACACGGAACTGGGGGGACAGATACGCAGTATTTT.

The chain combines TRBV6-2 or TRBV6-3 with TRBJ2-7, with 12 bases identical to TRBD2. The germline CDR1 and CDR2 sequences are MNHEY and SVGEGT. V dropped 5 bases and J dropped 2; count of bases not matched to a gene: 22. There are 21 residues in the CDR3. In DNA, the CDR3 is TGTGCCAGCAGTCCCAGGACAGGGGGGACTAGCGGGTCCCTTGTGCCCTACGAGCAGTACTTC. Translation gives CASSPRTGGTSGSLVPYEQYF.

The chain is built from TRBV7-9 and TRBJ2-1; TRBD2 is a possible D gene (6 bases). The V end lost 7 bases, the J end lost 14 bases, and 12 bases lay between the germline ends. The CDR3 length is 10 residues. The V gene's germline CDR1 is SEHNR and CDR2 FQNEAQ (reference sequence). CDR3 in DNA: TGTGCCAGCATAGGGACTGCAGAGTTCTTC. It translates to CASIGTAEFF.

As to this clone: Germline is not matched at one junction end, which may reflect a read error. The chain links TRBV3-1 (or the pseudogene TRBV3-2) to TRBJ2-7; the D gene is possibly TRBD2 (5 bases). The CDR3 has 13 amino acids. CDR1 and CDR2 (germline): LGHDT, YNNKEL (reference sequence). The CDR3 protein is CASSQDFSTTPIF. The CDR3 DNA reads TGTGCCAGCAGCCAGGACTTCTCAACTACCCCAATATTC.

The J gene is TRBJ2-7, the V gene TRBV3-1 (or the pseudogene TRBV3-2); D gene unclear. This CDR3 has 15 amino acids. Looked up from germline, CDR1 is LGHDT and CDR2 is YNNKEL (reference sequence). Trimming removed 1 base from V and 3 bases from J, with 13 bases in between. The CDR3 coding sequence is TGTGCCAGCAGCCAAGTGATGGTTACAGTCTACGAGCAGTACTTC. Translation gives CASSQVMVTVYEQYF.

The genes are TRBV30 and TRBJ2-5; D call uncertain. Trimming took 2 bases from V and 5 from J, leaving 6 bases between them. This CDR3 has 11 amino acids. CDR1 and CDR2 from the germline V gene are GTSNPN and SVGIG (reference sequence). CDR3 coding DNA: TGTGCCTGGAGTCTCGGGGAGACCCAGTACTTC. Encoded protein: CAWSLGETQYF.

This chain uses TRBV7-2 with TRBJ2-1; D remains unclear. V lost 6 bases and J 0 bases, leaving 9 bases between the germline ends. This CDR3 has 14 residues. Looked up from germline, CDR1 is SGHTA and CDR2 is FQGNSA. CDR3 in amino acids: CASRSPFSYNEQFF. CDR3 sequence (DNA): TGTGCCAGCAGGTCCCCCTTCTCCTACAATGAGCAGTTCTTC.

In this sample, this clone turned up once. The genes are TRBV7-6 and TRBJ2-1; D is possibly TRBD2 (6 bases). V shed 0 bases and J shed 5 bases, with 11 bases lying between them. Germline CDR1 and CDR2: SGHVS and FNYEAQ. The CDR3 runs 15 residues. The CDR3 reads CASSLAGGLHNEQFF. In DNA form, the CDR3 reads TGTGCCAGCAGCTTAGCGGGGGGACTTCACAATGAGCAGTTCTTC.

The rearrangement links TRBV5-1 to TRBJ1-5; D unresolved. Trimming shortened V by 0 bases and J by 1 base, and 11 bases separated the two germline ends. Germline loops: CDR1 SGHRS, CDR2 YFSETQ. The CDR3 covers 16 residues. CDR3 coding DNA: TGCGCCAGCAGCTTGGGTCGGCCGGAGAGCAATCAGCCCCAGCATTTT. Protein product: CASSLGRPESNQPQHF.